These T cell receptor beta chains were read from a single sample in a study of cytomegalovirus exposure and HLA in healthy donors. Data came from immunoSEQ multiplex PCR; TCRdb stores just in-frame clones and leaves some out. The sample records roughly 130,000 clones, 75% to 85% being singletons. The sample was PBMCs. These receptors originate from a male donor in good health and CMV-seronegative. CDR3s include the opening cysteine and the closing phenylalanine or tryptophan. The order of the fields is clone size, V gene, J gene, D gene, CDR3 DNA, CDR3 protein. A D gene is named only where the DNA matches it firmly. Some rows mark clone size as missing; the rest say once, few, many or name a class of expanded clone.

NA,TRBV7-6,TRBJ2-7,TRBD1,TGTGCCAGCAGCTTAGGGAGAGTTACAGGGGCCGAGCAGTACTTC,CASSLGRVTGAEQYF
NA,TRBV2,TRBJ2-3,NA,TGTGCCAGCACGGTCGTCCGCAAAACAGATACGCAGTATTTT,CASTVVRKTDTQYF
NA,TRBV5-1,TRBJ2-1,TRBD2,TGCGCCAGCAGCACAGGACTAGCGGGAGGTGAGCAGTTCTTC,CASSTGLAGGEQFF
once,TRBV7-2,TRBJ1-1,NA,TGTGCCAGCAGCCCATGGGCATTGAACACTGAAGCTTTCTTT,CASSPWALNTEAFF
few,TRBV4-1,TRBJ2-1,NA,TGCGCCAGCAGCCAAGTAGGACTACCCACCAATGAGCAGTTCTTC,CASSQVGLPTNEQFF
NA,TRBV15,TRBJ2-2,TRBD2,TGTGCCACCAGCAGAGAACTAGCGGGGTTAGGGGGGGAGCTGTTTTTT,CATSRELAGLGGELFF
NA,TRBV12-5,TRBJ2-1,NA,TGTGCTAGTGGTTTGCGGGGAGCCCCCTACAATGAGCAGTTCTTC,CASGLRGAPYNEQFF
NA,TRBV6-1,TRBJ2-7,NA,TGTGCCAGCAGTGGGGTTAAAGGCAGGGTTCGCTCCTACGAGCAGTACTTC,CASSGVKGRVRSYEQYF
NA,TRBV6-1,TRBJ2-1,NA,TGTGCCAGCAACCTTATAGATGAGCAGTTCTTC,CASNLIDEQFF
NA,TRBV6-1,TRBJ2-7,NA,TGTGCCGGTGGGGTAGAGACAGGAGCCTCCTACGAGCAGTACTTC,CAGGVETGASYEQYF
NA,TRBV19,TRBJ1-5,NA,TGTGCCAGTAGTATTTTCATTGGCAATCAGCCCCAGCATTTT,CASSIFIGNQPQHF
NA,TRBV5-1,TRBJ2-5,NA,TGCGCCAGCAGCTTGCGGTTCATAGCGCTACAAGAGACCCAGTACTTC,CASSLRFIALQETQYF
NA,TRBV6-4,TRBJ2-2,TRBD2,TGTGCCAGCAGTAAGACTAGCGGGGGGGCGAACACCGGGGAGCTGTTTTTT,CASSKTSGGANTGELFF
few,TRBV4-2,TRBJ1-6,NA,TGTGCCAGCAGCCAAGAGGGCTCTTCCTATAATTCACCCCTCCACTTT,CASSQEGSSYNSPLHF
NA,TRBV2,TRBJ1-4,NA,TGTGCCACCTCACAGGGTACTAATGAAAAACTGTTTTTT,CATSQGTNEKLFF
once,TRBV5-1,TRBJ2-7,NA,TGCGCCAGCAGCTTGGAAGGCGGATTCGTCTCCTACGAGCAGTACTTC,CASSLEGGFVSYEQYF
NA,TRBV5-4,TRBJ1-2,TRBD1,TGTGCCAGCGAACCCAGGGGGTATGGCTACACCTTC,CASEPRGYGYTF
NA,TRBV28,TRBJ1-2,NA,TGTGCCAGCAGTTTAGCAGGGTCCAGGGATGGCTACACCTTC,CASSLAGSRDGYTF
NA,TRBV7-2,TRBJ1-6,NA,TGTGCCAGCAGCTTAGTCTGGGGGGGTCGGAATTCACCCCTCCACTTT,CASSLVWGGRNSPLHF
NA,TRBV7-2,TRBJ2-1,TRBD1,TGTGCCAGCAGCACACACCGGGACAGCTTATTCTACAATGAGCAGTTCTTC,CASSTHRDSLFYNEQFF
NA,TRBV6-5,TRBJ1-1,TRBD1,TGTGCCAGCAGTTCGAGGGACAGGGGGCCGGGTGAAGCTTTCTTT,CASSSRDRGPGEAFF
NA,TRBV27,TRBJ1-1,NA,TGTGTCAGCAGCCTATCCCCTCCGGGTCAAAGGACTGAAGCTTTCTTT,CVSSLSPPGQRTEAFF
NA,TRBV7-3,TRBJ1-1,NA,TGTGCCAGCAGCTTAAAACCCGGAAGGGGCACTGAAGCTTTCTTT,CASSLKPGRGTEAFF
NA,TRBV7-9,TRBJ1-1,TRBD1,TGTTCCAGCAGCCAGGGGGGCACTGAAGCTTTCTTT,CSSSQGGTEAFF
NA,TRBV12-5,TRBJ2-1,TRBD2,TGTGCTAGTGGTTTGGTACGAGGAACTTGGACTAGCGGGGCCTACAATGAGCAGTTCTTC,CASGLVRGTWTSGAYNEQFF
NA,TRBV19,TRBJ2-7,NA,TGTGCCAGTAGTGTAGGACAGAGCTACGAGCAGTACTTC,CASSVGQSYEQYF
NA,TRBV9,TRBJ2-3,TRBD1,TGTGCCAGCAGCACCGGGACAGGGGGCGAGGATACGCAGTATTTT,CASSTGTGGEDTQYF
NA,TRBV11-3,TRBJ2-1,TRBD2,TGTGCCAGCAGTTCGACGGGACTACCCTACAATGAGCAGTTCTTC,CASSSTGLPYNEQFF
NA,TRBV5-1,TRBJ2-1,NA,TGCGCCAGCAGCTTGGGTGGGAGCTCCTACAATGAGCAGTTCTTC,CASSLGGSSYNEQFF
NA,TRBV27,TRBJ2-6,NA,TGTGCCAGCAGTTTGCGGGGAGGTGGGGCCAACGTCCTGACTTTC,CASSLRGGGANVLTF